The rows below give T cell receptor beta chains drawn from one sample of a study of shared clonotypes between healthy human individuals. Sequencing was performed with immunoSEQ multiplex PCR; in TCRdb, only in-frame clones are kept and a portion is missing. The sample includes a few hundred thousand clones, roughly four fifths seen only once; the top ten take approximately 12%. The specimen sequenced was PBMCs. These receptors came from a woman aged 40 to 50 in good health. Some clones in this sample may be carry-over from other donors' samples. Each CDR3 is given with its conserved first and last residue. The D gene is left open where the match is weak. Rows give clone size only sometimes, using once, few, many, or a class for an expanded clone.

>TRBJ2-7|once|TRBV7-6|NA
CASSLGEGGNYEQYF
TGTGCCAGCAGCTTAGGGGAGGGGGGGAACTACGAGCAGTACTTC
>TRBJ2-7|once|TRBV6-5|NA
CASSRGSVKSEQYF
TGTGCCAGCAGTAGGGGCAGCGTAAAGTCCGAGCAGTACTTC
>TRBJ2-1|NA|TRBV15|NA
CATSRDRNEQFF
TGTGCCACCAGCAGAGATCGTAATGAGCAGTTCTTC
>TRBJ2-2|NA|TRBV29-1|TRBD1
CSVEGSRDRGWTGELFF
TGCAGCGTTGAGGGGTCCCGGGACAGGGGTTGGACCGGGGAGCTGTTTTTT
>TRBJ2-3|NA|TRBV7-3|TRBD2
CASSLAPGLATDTQYF
TGTGCCAGCAGCTTAGCCCCGGGACTAGCCACAGATACGCAGTATTTT
>TRBJ1-6|NA|TRBV6-5|NA
CASSYGGLDSPLHF
TGTGCCAGCAGTTATGGGGGTTTGGATTCACCCCTCCACTTT
>TRBJ2-7|NA|TRBV19|TRBD2
CASSAGLVGSQYF
TGTGCCAGTAGTGCCGGACTAGTTGGTTCCCAGTACTTC
>TRBJ1-4|NA|TRBV7-6|NA
CASSPALQGYEKLFF
TGTGCCAGCAGCCCCGCCCTCCAGGGGTATGAAAAACTGTTTTTT
>TRBJ1-4|NA|TRBV19|TRBD1
CASSIFRDRTNEKLFF
TGTGCCAGTAGTATCTTCCGGGACAGAACTAATGAAAAACTGTTTTTT
>TRBJ1-5|once|TRBV19|NA
CASSIGRQSNQPQHF
TGTGCCAGTAGTATCGGCAGGCAAAGCAATCAGCCCCAGCATTTT
>TRBJ1-2|few|TRBV6-1|NA
CASSERAAYGYTF
TGTGCCAGCAGTGAAAGGGCAGCCTATGGCTACACCTTC
>TRBJ1-1|NA|TRBV6-1|TRBD1
CAATGGVFSAFF
TGTGCCGCTACAGGGGGCGTGTTTTCAGCTTTCTTT
>TRBJ1-4|NA|TRBV4-3|NA
CASSPRQTTATNEKLFF
TGCGCCAGCAGCCCCAGACAGACCACTGCAACTAATGAAAAACTGTTTTTT
>TRBJ1-2|NA|TRBV7-2|NA
CASSFGERYGYTF
TGTGCCAGCAGCTTTGGGGAACGCTATGGCTACACCTTC
>TRBJ1-5|NA|TRBV19|TRBD1
CASSIQGDQPQHF
TGTGCCAGTAGTATCCAGGGGGACCAGCCCCAGCATTTT
>TRBJ1-6|NA|TRBV2|NA
CASTEGGARSPLHF
TGTGCCAGCACCGAGGGGGGGGCTCGTTCACCCCTCCACTTT
>TRBJ2-3|once|TRBV7-2|NA
CASSRDSGTQYF
TGTGCCAGCAGTCGGGACTCCGGCACGCAGTATTTT
>TRBJ2-5|NA|TRBV7-2|TRBD2
CASSLAGRAGETQYF
TGTGCCAGCAGCTTAGCCGGGAGGGCCGGGGAGACCCAGTACTTC
>TRBJ2-1|once|TRBV5-1|TRBD2
CASSLGLAGNNEQFF
TGCGCCAGCAGCCTGGGACTAGCGGGAAACAATGAGCAGTTCTTC
>TRBJ1-1|NA|TRBV19|NA
CASRNFRDIRNTEAFF
TGTGCCAGTAGGAACTTCAGAGATATCAGGAACACTGAAGCTTTCTTT
>TRBJ2-7|NA|TRBV29-1|TRBD1
CSVKTGDPYLVHEQYF
TGCAGCGTAAAGACAGGGGACCCTTACCTGGTCCACGAGCAGTACTTC
>TRBJ2-1|NA|TRBV7-9|NA
CASSLVVGDEQFF
TGTGCCAGCAGCTTAGTAGTTGGGGATGAGCAGTTCTTC
>TRBJ1-4|NA|TRBV9|TRBD1
CASSVGIGTGLEKLFF
TGTGCCAGCAGCGTAGGCATCGGGACAGGGTTGGAAAAACTGTTTTTT
>TRBJ2-7|once|TRBV4-1|NA
CASSQGMGQFYEQYF
TGCGCCAGCAGCCAAGGTATGGGGCAATTCTACGAGCAGTACTTC
>TRBJ1-1|NA|TRBV10-3|TRBD1
CAIRQVDRAHEAFF
TGTGCCATTCGCCAGGTGGACAGGGCGCATGAAGCTTTCTTT
>TRBJ2-5|NA|TRBV19|TRBD1
CASSISGQYQETQYF
TGTGCCAGTAGTATTTCGGGACAGTACCAAGAGACCCAGTACTTC
>TRBJ2-6|NA|TRBV6-1|NA
CASSARGSTSGANVLTF
TGTGCCAGCAGTGCCCGGGGTTCCACATCTGGGGCCAACGTCCTGACTTTC
>TRBJ2-7|NA|TRBV19|NA
CATKSTDSSYEQYF
TGTGCCACCAAATCGACAGATTCCTCCTACGAGCAGTACTTC
>TRBJ2-4|NA|TRBV7-2|NA
CASSLAVTVLAKNIQYF
TGTGCCAGCAGCTTAGCCGTGACAGTTTTAGCCAAAAACATTCAGTACTTC
>TRBJ2-5|NA|TRBV5-1|NA
CASSLASYQETQYF
TGCGCCAGCAGCTTGGCCTCCTACCAAGAGACCCAGTACTTC
>TRBJ2-5|many|TRBV15|TRBD1
CATSPGQDVETQYF
TGTGCCACCAGCCCGGGACAGGATGTAGAGACCCAGTACTTC
>TRBJ2-7|NA|TRBV4-1|TRBD2
CASSQEEAGGYEQYF
TGCGCCAGCAGCCAAGAGGAAGCGGGAGGTTACGAGCAGTACTTC
>TRBJ1-2|NA|TRBV5-4|TRBD1
CASSLAGTGKGYTF
TGTGCCAGCAGCTTAGCCGGGACAGGGAAAGGCTACACCTTC
>TRBJ1-5|NA|TRBV19|TRBD1
CASTAGTGVGNQPQHF
TGTGCCAGTACTGCCGGGACAGGGGTTGGCAATCAGCCCCAGCATTTT
>TRBJ2-7|NA|TRBV10-1|NA
CASSRSYEQYF
TGCGCCAGCAGTAGGAGCTACGAGCAGTACTTC
>TRBJ2-2|NA|TRBV15|NA
CATSWGSGDTGELFF
TGTGCCACCAGCTGGGGCTCAGGGGACACCGGGGAGCTGTTTTTT
>TRBJ2-3|NA|TRBV6-5|NA
CASSYGRTAGTDTQYF
TGTGCCAGCAGTTACGGTCGGACGGCGGGGACAGATACGCAGTATTTT
>TRBJ2-7|NA|TRBV7-6|NA
CASSPHGWGIEQYF
TGTGCCAGCAGCCCTCATGGGTGGGGGATCGAGCAGTACTTC
>TRBJ2-3|many|TRBV11-2|NA
CASSLEGTHTDTQYF
TGTGCCAGCAGCTTAGAAGGGACTCACACAGATACGCAGTATTTT
>TRBJ1-1|NA|TRBV5-1|NA
CASSWGGIAEAFF
TGCGCCAGCAGCTGGGGGGGAATCGCTGAAGCTTTCTTT
>TRBJ2-7|NA|TRBV27|TRBD1
CASSFFAARQGISEQYF
TGTGCCAGCAGTTTTTTTGCAGCGAGACAGGGAATAAGTGAGCAGTACTTC
>TRBJ2-5|NA|TRBV29-1|NA
CSVWRETQYF
TGCAGCGTTTGGAGGGAGACCCAGTACTTC
>TRBJ2-1|NA|TRBV15|NA
CATSRDLGNNEQFF
TGTGCCACCAGCAGAGATCTAGGGAACAATGAGCAGTTCTTC
>TRBJ1-3|few|TRBV2|NA
CASSATYSSGNTIYF
TGTGCCAGCAGTGCGACCTATTCCTCTGGAAACACCATATATTTT
>TRBJ2-4|NA|TRBV7-2|NA
CASSLSFRNIQYF
TGTGCCAGCAGCTTATCTTTTAGAAACATTCAGTACTTC
>TRBJ2-4|NA|TRBV28|NA
CASVHLAKNIQYF
TGTGCCAGCGTTCACTTGGCCAAAAACATTCAGTACTTC
>TRBJ2-7|once|TRBV5-1|TRBD2
CASSPRLAGGASYEQYF
TGCGCCAGCAGCCCCAGACTAGCGGGAGGCGCCTCCTACGAGCAGTACTTC
>TRBJ2-4|NA|TRBV19|NA
CASSMAGIQYF
TGTGCCAGTAGTATGGCTGGCATTCAGTACTTC
>TRBJ1-3|NA|TRBV28|NA
CASTGGAGNTIYF
TGTGCCAGCACGGGGGGGGCTGGAAACACCATATATTTT
>TRBJ1-4|NA|TRBV2|NA
CASSVRAFNEKLFF
TGTGCCAGCAGTGTAAGGGCCTTTAATGAAAAACTGTTTTTT
>TRBJ2-7|NA|TRBV19|NA
CASSSSPGSYEQYF
TGTGCCAGTAGTAGTTCTCCGGGGAGCTACGAGCAGTACTTC
>TRBJ1-4|NA|TRBV25-1|TRBD1
CASSAQTGGYVNEKLFF
TGTGCCAGCAGTGCCCAGACAGGGGGCTATGTTAATGAAAAACTGTTTTTT
>TRBJ1-5|NA|TRBV6-1|NA
CASILQGNQPQHF
TGTGCCAGCATCCTTCAGGGCAATCAGCCCCAGCATTTT
>TRBJ2-5|NA|TRBV7-6|NA
CASSLTGRGETQYF
TGTGCCAGCAGCCTAACAGGGAGGGGGGAGACCCAGTACTTC
>TRBJ2-7|NA|TRBV28|NA
CASCGTGDYSYEQYF
TGTGCCAGCTGTGGTACAGGGGACTACTCCTACGAGCAGTACTTC
>TRBJ2-1|NA|TRBV19|TRBD2
CASSIDVAGVLYNEQFF
TGTGCCAGTAGTATAGACGTAGCGGGAGTCTTATACAATGAGCAGTTCTTC
>TRBJ2-7|NA|TRBV7-9|TRBD2
CASSLNAGGSYEQYF
TGTGCCAGCAGCTTAAACGCGGGAGGCAGCTACGAGCAGTACTTC
>TRBJ1-3|NA|TRBV19|NA
CASSQGFGNTIYF
TGTGCCAGTAGCCAGGGATTTGGAAACACCATATATTTT
>TRBJ2-2|NA|TRBV9|NA
CASSPRGRDSNTGELFF
TGTGCCAGCAGCCCCAGGGGTCGGGACTCGAACACCGGGGAGCTGTTTTTT